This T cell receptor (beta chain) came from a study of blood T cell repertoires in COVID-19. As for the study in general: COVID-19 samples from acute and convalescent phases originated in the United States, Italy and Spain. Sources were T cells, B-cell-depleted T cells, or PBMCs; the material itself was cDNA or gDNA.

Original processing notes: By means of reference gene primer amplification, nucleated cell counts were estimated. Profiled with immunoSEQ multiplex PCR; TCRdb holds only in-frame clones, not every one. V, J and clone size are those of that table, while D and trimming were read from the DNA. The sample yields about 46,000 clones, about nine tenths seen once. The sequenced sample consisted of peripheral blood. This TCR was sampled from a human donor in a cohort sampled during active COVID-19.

The CDR3 DNA follows: TGTGCCAGCAGTCAACAGGGGGCTCCTGGGTTGGGCTACACCTTC. Amino acids: CASSQQGAPGLGYTF. This chain connects TRBV6-5 to TRBJ1-2; 9 nucleotides align to TRBD1. CDR3 length equals 15 residues. The V gene end was trimmed by 5 bases and the J gene end by 8 bases; junction bases not matched to a gene: 12. Germline V CDR1 and CDR2: MNHEY, SVGAGI.